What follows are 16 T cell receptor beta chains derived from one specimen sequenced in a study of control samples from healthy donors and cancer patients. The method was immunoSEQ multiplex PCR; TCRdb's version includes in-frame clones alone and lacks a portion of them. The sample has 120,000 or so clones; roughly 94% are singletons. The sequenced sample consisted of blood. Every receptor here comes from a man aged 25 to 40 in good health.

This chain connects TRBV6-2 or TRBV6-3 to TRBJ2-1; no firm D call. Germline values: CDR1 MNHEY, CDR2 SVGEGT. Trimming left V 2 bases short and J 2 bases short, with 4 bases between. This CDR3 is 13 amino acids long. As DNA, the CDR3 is TGTGCCAGCAGTTACGGTCCCTACAATGAGCAGTTCTTC. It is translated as CASSYGPYNEQFF.

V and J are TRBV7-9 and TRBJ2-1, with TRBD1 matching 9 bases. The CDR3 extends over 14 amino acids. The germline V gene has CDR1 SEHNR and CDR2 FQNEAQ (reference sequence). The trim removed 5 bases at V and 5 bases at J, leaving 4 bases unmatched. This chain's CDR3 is CASSAGQGHNEQFF. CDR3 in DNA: TGTGCCAGCAGCGCGGGACAGGGCCACAATGAGCAGTTCTTC.

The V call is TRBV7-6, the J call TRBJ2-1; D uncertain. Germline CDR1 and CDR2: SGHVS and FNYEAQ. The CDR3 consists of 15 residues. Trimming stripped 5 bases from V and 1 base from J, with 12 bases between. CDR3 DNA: TGTGCCAGCAGCCTAAGGGATAGGTCCTACAATGAGCAGTTCTTC. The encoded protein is CASSLRDRSYNEQFF.

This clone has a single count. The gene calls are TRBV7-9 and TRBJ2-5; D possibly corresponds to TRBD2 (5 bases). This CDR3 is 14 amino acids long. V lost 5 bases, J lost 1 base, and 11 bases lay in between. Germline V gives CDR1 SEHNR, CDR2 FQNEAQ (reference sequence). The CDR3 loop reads CASSIPGVQETQYF. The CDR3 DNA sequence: TGTGCCAGCAGCATCCCCGGGGTCCAAGAGACCCAGTACTTC.

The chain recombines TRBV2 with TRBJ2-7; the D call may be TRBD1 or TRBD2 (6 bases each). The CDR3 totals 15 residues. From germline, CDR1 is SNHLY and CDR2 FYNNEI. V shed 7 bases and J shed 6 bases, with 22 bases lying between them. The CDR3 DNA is TGTGCCAGCAAAGAACCACAGGGAGGACGTGGCGAGCAGTACTTC. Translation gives CASKEPQGGRGEQYF.

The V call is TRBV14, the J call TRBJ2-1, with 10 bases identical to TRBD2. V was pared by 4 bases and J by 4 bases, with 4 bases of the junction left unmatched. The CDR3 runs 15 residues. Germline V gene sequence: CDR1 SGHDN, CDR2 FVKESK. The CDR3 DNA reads TGTGCCAGCAGCCTACTAGCGGGGTCTTACAATGAGCAGTTCTTC. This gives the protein CASSLLAGSYNEQFF.

In DNA, the CDR3 is TGCGCCAGCAGCCGCGCCGGGACAGGGGTAAACACCATATATTTT. It translates to CASSRAGTGVNTIYF. This chain joins TRBV4-3 and TRBJ1-3; 10 bases are shared with TRBD1. The V segment lost 4 bases and the J segment 6 bases; nucleotides outside the gene matches: 6. Germline CDR1 reads LGHNA; CDR2 reads YSLEER. This CDR3 is built from 15 residues.

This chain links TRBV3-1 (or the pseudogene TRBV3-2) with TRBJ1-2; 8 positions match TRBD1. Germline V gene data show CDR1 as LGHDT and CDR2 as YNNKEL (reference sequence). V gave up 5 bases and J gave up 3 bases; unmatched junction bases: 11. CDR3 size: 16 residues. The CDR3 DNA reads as TGTGCCAGCAGCGGATACCGGGACAGGACGGACTATGGCTACACCTTC. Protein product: CASSGYRDRTDYGYTF.

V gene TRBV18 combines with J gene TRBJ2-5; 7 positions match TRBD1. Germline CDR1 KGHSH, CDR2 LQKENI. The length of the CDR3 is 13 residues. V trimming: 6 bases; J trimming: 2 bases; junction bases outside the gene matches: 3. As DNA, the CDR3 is TGTGCCAGCTCGCTGGGACAGCAAGAGACCCAGTACTTC. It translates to CASSLGQQETQYF.

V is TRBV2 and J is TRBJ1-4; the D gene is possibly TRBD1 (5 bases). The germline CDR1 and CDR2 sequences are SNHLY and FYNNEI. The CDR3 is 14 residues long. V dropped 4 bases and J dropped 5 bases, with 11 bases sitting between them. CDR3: CASSGGLENEKLFF. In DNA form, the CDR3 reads TGTGCCAGCAGTGGGGGGTTGGAGAATGAAAAACTGTTTTTT.

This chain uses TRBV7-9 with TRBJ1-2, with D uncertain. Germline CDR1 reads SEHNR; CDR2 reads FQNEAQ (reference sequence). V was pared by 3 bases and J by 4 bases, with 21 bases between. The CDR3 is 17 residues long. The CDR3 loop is CASSLGFRAERGYGYTF. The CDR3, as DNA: TGTGCCAGCAGCTTGGGATTCCGGGCCGAGCGGGGCTATGGCTACACCTTC. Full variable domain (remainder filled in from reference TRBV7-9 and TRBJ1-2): DTGVSQNPRHKITKRGQNVTFRCDPISEHNRLYWYRQTLGQGPEFLTYFQNEAQLEKSRLLSDRFSAERPKGSFSTLEIQRTEQGDSAMYLCASSLGFRAERGYGYTFGSGTRLTVV.

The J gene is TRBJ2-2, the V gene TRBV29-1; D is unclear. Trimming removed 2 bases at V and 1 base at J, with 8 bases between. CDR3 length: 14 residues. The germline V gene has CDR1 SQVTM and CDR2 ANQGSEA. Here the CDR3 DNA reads TGCAGCGTTGAAAGGGCGTTGAACACCGGGGAGCTGTTTTTT. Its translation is CSVERALNTGELFF.

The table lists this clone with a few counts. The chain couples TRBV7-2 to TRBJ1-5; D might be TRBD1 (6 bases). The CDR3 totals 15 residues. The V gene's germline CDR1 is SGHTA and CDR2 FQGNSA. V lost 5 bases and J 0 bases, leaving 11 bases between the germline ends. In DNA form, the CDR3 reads TGTGCCAGCAGCCAGGGGATTTATAGCAATCAGCCCCAGCATTTT. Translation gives CASSQGIYSNQPQHF.

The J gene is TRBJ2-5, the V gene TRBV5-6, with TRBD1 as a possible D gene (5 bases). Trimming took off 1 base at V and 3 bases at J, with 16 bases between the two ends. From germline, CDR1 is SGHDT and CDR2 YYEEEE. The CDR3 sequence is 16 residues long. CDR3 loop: CASSLKGVGAEETQYF. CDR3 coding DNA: TGTGCCAGCAGCTTGAAAGGGGTAGGGGCGGAAGAGACCCAGTACTTC.

The CDR3 region has the DNA TGTGCCAGCAGTCCGATACAGAAAGCCTATAATTCACCCCTCCACTTT. Translated, it gives CASSPIQKAYNSPLHF. V usage is TRBV28 and J usage is TRBJ1-6, with D unresolved. Per germline, CDR1 MDHEN and CDR2 SYDVKM. Trimming cost V 5 bases and J 2 bases, with 13 bases left between them. The CDR3 runs 16 residues.

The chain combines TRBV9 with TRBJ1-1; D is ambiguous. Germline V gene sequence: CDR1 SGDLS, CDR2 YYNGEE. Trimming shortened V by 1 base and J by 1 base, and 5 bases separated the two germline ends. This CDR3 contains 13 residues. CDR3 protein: CASSVHGNTEAFF. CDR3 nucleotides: TGTGCCAGCAGCGTACACGGGAACACTGAAGCTTTCTTT.